Shown below are 11 T cell receptor beta chains from a single sample sequenced in a study of regulatory T cells in long-lasting Graves disease. The time point was: newly diagnosed GD, antithyroid drugs for less than 3 months. Extracted RNA from PBMCs served as the source of the TCR library. Building the TCR beta libraries relied on iRepertoire HTBI primers, and CDR3 regions underwent Arm-PCR. TCRdb passed the multiplex PCR reads through MiXCR, listing each CDR3 protein once. This sample has under 800,000 distinct CDR3 sequences, with less than 20% found just once. These data also featured in a second study, about T cells in Graves' hyperthyroidism and ophthalmopathy.

Sample: peripheral blood mononuclear cells (PBMCs), taken at new diagnosis, from a patient treated with antithyroid drugs. The source of these receptors is a woman in her twenties or thirties with Graves disease.

This clonotype was seen just once. J is TRBJ1-5 and V is TRBV6-2 or TRBV6-3; 7 bases align to TRBD1. Germline V gene lookup returns CDR1 MNHEY and CDR2 SVGEGT. Trimming at V came to 2 bases and at J to 6 bases, leaving 7 bases not matched to a gene. The CDR3 loop spans 15 amino acids. CDR3 region: CASSYIDRVGQPQHF. The CDR3 DNA sequence: TGTGCCAGCAGTTACATAGACAGGGTCGGTCAGCCCCAGCATTTT.

This clonotype was observed many times. In DNA form, the CDR3 reads TGTGCCAGCAGGGACACCCGGGCCTCGAACACCGGGGAGCTGTTTTTT. This codes for CASRDTRASNTGELFF. The chain has TRBV6-2 or TRBV6-3 and TRBJ2-2; D is perhaps TRBD1 (5 bases). In germline, CDR1 is MNHEY, CDR2 SVGEGT. The CDR3 spans 16 residues. Trimming stripped 6 bases from V and 0 bases from J, with 14 bases between.

DNA for the CDR3: TGCGCCAGCAGCCACCCCGGGGTTGACTATGGCTACACCTTC. Translating gives CASSHPGVDYGYTF. The V call is TRBV4-1, the J call TRBJ1-2; no clear D. Trimming left V 3 bases short and J 3 bases short, with 11 bases between. Looked up from germline, CDR1 is MGHRA and CDR2 is YSYEKL. There are 14 residues in the CDR3.

This chain links TRBV28 with TRBJ1-6; TRBD1 matches 8 bases. Germline CDR1 is MDHEN and CDR2 is SYDVKM. V shed 7 bases and J 5 bases; nucleotides not matched to a gene: 4. The CDR3 has 14 amino acids. Here the CDR3 DNA reads TGTGCCAGCACCCTCAGGGGGCATAATTCACCCCTCCACTTT. It yields the protein CASTLRGHNSPLHF.

Worth noting for this clonotype: A much larger clone lies a single base off, so this may be a read error. V is TRBV7-3 and J is TRBJ2-1, with D uncertain. The CDR3 is 16 amino acids. Germline loops: CDR1 SGHTA, CDR2 FQGTGA. The CDR3 loop reads CASSPRPSQAYNEQSF. The CDR3 DNA reads TGTGCCAGCAGCCCGAGACCCTCCCAGGCCTACAATGAGCAGTCCTTC.

The DNA of the CDR3 is TGTGCCAGTAGTATAAAGGGGGCCCTTATCGCCGGGGAGCTGTTTTTT. As protein: CASSIKGALIAGELFF. The chain employs TRBV19 and TRBJ2-2; 7 bases fit TRBD1. Germline CDR1 is LNHDA and CDR2 is SQIVND (reference sequence). The CDR3 length is 16 residues. V was clipped by 2 bases and J by 6 bases; unmatched bases: 9.

This sequence joins TRBV4-2 and TRBJ2-1, with 9 bases lining up with TRBD1. The J call may be in error: the DNA end matches TRBJ2-5 better. Germline CDR1 reads LGHNA; CDR2 reads YNFKEQ. The CDR3 has 16 residues. CDR3 sequence reads: CASSQEGTGYTETQYF. The CDR3 DNA follows: TGTGCCAGCAGCCAAGAGGGGACAGGGTACACTGAGACCCAGTACTTC.

This clonotype has a count of ten or more. V gene TRBV5-1 combines with J gene TRBJ2-1; D remains unclear. The V end was cut by 5 bases, the J end by 7 bases, with 13 bases between. This CDR3 is built from 13 residues. Germline V gives CDR1 SGHRS, CDR2 YFSETQ. CDR3 in amino acids: CASRAENINEQFF. CDR3 bases: TGCGCCAGCAGGGCGGAAAATATAAATGAGCAGTTCTTC.

This clonotype has a count of ten or more. The V gene is TRBV11-2, the J gene TRBJ1-5; D not certain. CDR1 SGHAT and CDR2 FQNNGV come from the germline V gene. V lost 0 bases and J 4 bases, leaving 10 bases between the germline ends. This CDR3 comprises 15 residues. The CDR3 nucleotides are TGTGCCAGCAGCTTAGATGGGGTGGGTAATCAGCCCCAGCATTTT. This gives the protein CASSLDGVGNQPQHF.

In its sample, this clonotype was seen a few times. The J gene is TRBJ1-6, the V gene TRBV15; D gene unclear. The CDR3 contains 14 residues. The germline V and J ends were trimmed by 9 bases and 7 bases, with 16 bases remaining between them. Germline V gives CDR1 LNHNV, CDR2 YYDKDF (reference sequence). The CDR3 sequence is CATSGPEWNSPLHF. The CDR3 bases are TGTGCCACTTCTGGTCCCGAATGGAATTCACCCCTCCACTTT. The full variable domain, with the rest looked up from reference TRBV15 and TRBJ1-6, is DAMVIQNPRYQVTQFGKPVTLSCSQTLNHNVMYWYQQKSSQAPKLLFHYYDKDFNNEADTPDNFQSRRPNTSFCFLDIRSPGLGDTAMYLCATSGPEWNSPLHFGNGTRLTVT.

This clonotype was found a few times. The chain is built from TRBV5-1 and TRBJ1-1, with 7 bases identical to TRBD1. This CDR3 comprises 16 residues. CDR1 is SGHRS, CDR2 YFSETQ, per germline. V was clipped by 1 base and J by 1 base; unmatched bases: 7. The CDR3 here is CASSLSNAGGNTEAFF. Here the CDR3 DNA reads TGCGCCAGCAGCTTGTCGAATGCAGGGGGGAACACTGAAGCTTTCTTT.